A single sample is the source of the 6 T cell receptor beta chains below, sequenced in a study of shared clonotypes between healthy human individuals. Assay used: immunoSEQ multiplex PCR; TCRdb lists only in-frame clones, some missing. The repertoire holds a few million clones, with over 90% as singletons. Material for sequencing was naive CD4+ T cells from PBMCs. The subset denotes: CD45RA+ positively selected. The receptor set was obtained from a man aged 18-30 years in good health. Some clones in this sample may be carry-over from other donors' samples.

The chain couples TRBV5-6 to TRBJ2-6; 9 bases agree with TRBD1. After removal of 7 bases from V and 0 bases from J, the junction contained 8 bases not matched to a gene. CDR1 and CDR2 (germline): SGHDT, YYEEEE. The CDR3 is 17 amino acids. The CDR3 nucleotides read TGTGCCAGCTGGGGGGGACAGGGACCCTCTGGGGCCAACGTCCTGACTTTC. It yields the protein CASWGGQGPSGANVLTF.

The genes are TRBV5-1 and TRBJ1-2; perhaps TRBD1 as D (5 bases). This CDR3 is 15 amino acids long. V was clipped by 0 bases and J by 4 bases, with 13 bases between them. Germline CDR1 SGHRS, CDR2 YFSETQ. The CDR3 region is CASSLERGFGYGYTF. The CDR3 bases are TGCGCCAGCAGCTTGGAACGGGGGTTCGGCTATGGCTACACCTTC.

For the CDR3, the DNA is TGTGCCAGCAGCTTTAGGGATGAGCAGTTCTTC. It yields the protein CASSFRDEQFF. The chain joins TRBV5-6 to TRBJ2-1; no firm D call. This CDR3 is built from 11 residues. Trimming cost V 2 bases and J 8 bases, with 5 bases left between them. CDR1 is SGHDT, CDR2 YYEEEE, per germline.

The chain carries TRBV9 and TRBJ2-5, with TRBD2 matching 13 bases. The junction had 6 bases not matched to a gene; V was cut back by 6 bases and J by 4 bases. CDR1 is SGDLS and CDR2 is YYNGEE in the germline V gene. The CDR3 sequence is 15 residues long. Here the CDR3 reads CASTPGLAGVETQYF. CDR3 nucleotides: TGTGCCAGCACCCCAGGACTAGCGGGAGTAGAGACCCAGTACTTC.

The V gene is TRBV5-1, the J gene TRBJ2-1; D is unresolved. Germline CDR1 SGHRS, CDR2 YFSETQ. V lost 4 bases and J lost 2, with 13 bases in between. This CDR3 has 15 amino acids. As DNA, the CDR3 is TGCGCCAGCAGCCTCGCTAGTTACCCCTACAATGAGCAGTTCTTC. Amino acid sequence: CASSLASYPYNEQFF.

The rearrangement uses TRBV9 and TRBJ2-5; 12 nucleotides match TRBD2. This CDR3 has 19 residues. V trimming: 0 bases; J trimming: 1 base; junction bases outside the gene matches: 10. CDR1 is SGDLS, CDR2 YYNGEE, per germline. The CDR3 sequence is CASSVAASGRVGTQETQYF. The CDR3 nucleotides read TGTGCCAGCAGCGTAGCAGCTAGCGGGAGGGTTGGGACCCAAGAGACCCAGTACTTC.